This is a list of T cell receptor beta chains from one sample in a study of cytomegalovirus exposure and HLA in healthy donors. TCRdb keeps only in-frame clones here, not all; method: immunoSEQ multiplex PCR. Of about 120,000 clones in the sample, about three quarters are singletons; the top ten hold 2.7%. Material for sequencing was PBMCs. The source is a woman between 40 and 55 years old in good health and CMV-seropositive. Each CDR3 is given with its conserved first and last residue. A D gene is named only where the DNA matches it firmly. Clone size is not always given. Where it is, it says once, few, many or a class for expanded clones.

abundance,d_gene,v_gene,j_gene,CDR3nt,CDR3aa
few,.,TRBV6-5,TRBJ2-1,TGTGCCAGCAGTTACTCCGCAGGGCGCGATGAGCAGTTCTTC,CASSYSAGRDEQFF
.,.,TRBV20-1,TRBJ2-7,TGCAGTGCCCTCTTTGCGGGTGAGCAGTACTTC,CSALFAGEQYF
.,.,TRBV6-1,TRBJ2-7,TGTGCCAGCAGCATCAGGGTGGGGGAGCAGTACTTC,CASSIRVGEQYF
.,.,TRBV5-1,TRBJ2-5,TGCGCCAGCAGTCCTATGCAGGGAAGAGAGACCCAGTACTTC,CASSPMQGRETQYF
few,TRBD1,TRBV2,TRBJ1-5,TGTGCCAGCGGACAGGGGGCAGGCCAGCCCCAGCATTTT,CASGQGAGQPQHF
.,TRBD1,TRBV30,TRBJ1-6,TGTGCCTGGAGGGACAGGAATAATTCACCCCTCCACTTT,CAWRDRNNSPLHF
few,.,TRBV27,TRBJ1-5,TGTGCCAGCAGAGCCCTGGACTTCAGCAATCAGCCCCAGCATTTT,CASRALDFSNQPQHF
.,TRBD1,TRBV11-2,TRBJ1-2,TGTGCCAGCAGCCCGACAGGGTTAGACTATGGCTACACCTTC,CASSPTGLDYGYTF
.,.,TRBV9,TRBJ1-2,TGTGCCAGCAGCGCGGCTCAGTACGGGACAAACTATGGCTACACCTTC,CASSAAQYGTNYGYTF
.,.,TRBV2,TRBJ1-1,TGTGCCAGCAGTCAAACAAGGAACACTGAAGCTTTCTTT,CASSQTRNTEAFF
once,.,TRBV7-6,TRBJ1-1,TGTGCCAGCAGCATCCAGGGCGGAAGAGTACATGAAGCTTTCTTT,CASSIQGGRVHEAFF
.,TRBD1,TRBV7-9,TRBJ2-7,TGTGCCAGCAGCACCACAGGGGGCTACGAGCAGTACTTC,CASSTTGGYEQYF
.,TRBD1,TRBV18,TRBJ1-1,TGTGCCAGCTCACAAAATACAGGGGGAACTGAAGCTTTCTTT,CASSQNTGGTEAFF
.,TRBD2,TRBV9,TRBJ2-2,TGTGCCAGCAGCGTAGGCGGGGGGCCTCGCGGGGAGCTGTTTTTT,CASSVGGGPRGELFF
.,.,TRBV29-1,TRBJ1-3,TGCAGCGCAGGATCCTCTGGAAACACCATATATTTT,CSAGSSGNTIYF
.,TRBD1,TRBV19,TRBJ1-4,TGTGCCAGTAGTATACCCCGGACAGGGCGTGAAAAACTGTTTTTT,CASSIPRTGREKLFF
.,TRBD2,TRBV5-8,TRBJ2-3,TGTGCCAGCAGCTGGACTAGCGGCATCGATACGCAGTATTTT,CASSWTSGIDTQYF
.,.,TRBV5-8,TRBJ1-5,TGTGCCAGCAGCTTGGGGGGGGGATCTCAGCCCCAGCATTTT,CASSLGGGSQPQHF
.,.,TRBV27,TRBJ2-7,TGTGCCAGCAGCCGAACAGCTCCCTATGAGCAGTACTTC,CASSRTAPYEQYF
.,TRBD1,TRBV5-1,TRBJ1-2,TGCGCCAGCAGCCCGGACAGGGCGGGGGGCTACACCTTC,CASSPDRAGGYTF
.,.,TRBV7-2,TRBJ2-7,TGTGCCAGCAGCGAGACAATCTACGAGCAGTACTTC,CASSETIYEQYF
.,.,TRBV7-9,TRBJ1-5,TGTGCCAGCAGCTTACAGGATCAGCCCCAGCATTTT,CASSLQDQPQHF
.,.,TRBV5-1,TRBJ2-7,TGCGCCAGCAGCGCCGGACAGTACGAGCAGTACTTC,CASSAGQYEQYF
.,TRBD1,TRBV7-2,TRBJ1-1,TGTGCCAGCAGCTTGGGACAGGTCTTCACTGAAGCTTTCTTT,CASSLGQVFTEAFF
.,TRBD1,TRBV5-1,TRBJ2-1,TGCGCCAGCAGCTTGCGACAGGGGGCTGGGAATGAGCAGTTCTTC,CASSLRQGAGNEQFF
.,TRBD1,TRBV6-5,TRBJ1-1,TGTGCCAGCAGGGGGACAGGGGGCGGGAACACTGAAGCTTTCTTT,CASRGTGGGNTEAFF
.,TRBD1,TRBV9,TRBJ1-4,TGTGCCAGCAGCGGACAGGGCGCTAATGAAAAACTGTTTTTT,CASSGQGANEKLFF
few,.,TRBV18,TRBJ1-1,TGTGCCAGCTCACCTGCGTATAAGAACACTGAAGCTTTCTTT,CASSPAYKNTEAFF
.,TRBD1,TRBV5-6,TRBJ2-3,TGTGCCAGCAGCTCCGGGACAGGGGCCTCAGATACGCAGTATTTT,CASSSGTGASDTQYF
.,TRBD1,TRBV7-3,TRBJ2-5,TGTGCCAGCAGCACCGGGACAGGGCGACAAGAGACCCAGTACTTC,CASSTGTGRQETQYF
.,.,TRBV15,TRBJ2-7,TGTGCCACCAGCAGAGATCAGCGCGGCCCGGTAGGAGAGCAGTACTTC,CATSRDQRGPVGEQYF
.,TRBD1,TRBV29-1,TRBJ1-1,TGCAGCGTCGCTGGACAGGGGGCGAACACTGAAGCTTTCTTT,CSVAGQGANTEAFF
.,TRBD1,TRBV6-5,TRBJ1-1,TGTGCCAGCAGTATGACAGGGGGCATGAACACTGAAGCTTTCTTT,CASSMTGGMNTEAFF
once,.,TRBV5-6,TRBJ1-1,TGTGCCAGCGGGGACACGCCAGGAGACACTGAAGCTTTCTTT,CASGDTPGDTEAFF